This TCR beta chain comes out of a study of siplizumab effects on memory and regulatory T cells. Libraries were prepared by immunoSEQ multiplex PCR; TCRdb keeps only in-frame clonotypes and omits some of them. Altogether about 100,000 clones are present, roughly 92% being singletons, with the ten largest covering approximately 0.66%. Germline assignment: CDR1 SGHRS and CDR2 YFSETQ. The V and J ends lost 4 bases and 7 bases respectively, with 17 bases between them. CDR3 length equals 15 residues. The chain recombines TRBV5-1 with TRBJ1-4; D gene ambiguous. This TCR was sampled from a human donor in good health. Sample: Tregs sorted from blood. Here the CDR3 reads CASSRGPQPVEKLFF. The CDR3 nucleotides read TGCGCCAGCAGCCGAGGACCGCAGCCCGTTGAAAAACTGTTTTTT.